The present entry profiles one T cell receptor beta chain with its context. TCRdb re-called the RT-PCR reads through MiXCR, storing one row per CDR3 protein. Among about 780,000 distinct CDR3 sequences listed, about 18% were seen once. These data come from a study of response to subunit inactivated influenza vaccine. The CDR3 contains 14 residues. Trimming left V 4 bases short and J 1 base short, with 11 bases between. Germline V gene lookup returns CDR1 SGHRS and CDR2 YFSETQ. The clonotype comes from a man in his fifties or sixties who received an inactivated influenza vaccine. This specimen consisted of PBMCs from blood, obtained 4 to 6 days after vaccination. The chain combines TRBV5-1 with TRBJ2-5; D not certain. The CDR3 DNA reads TGCGCCAGCAGCGGCGCCTTGGCCCAAGAGACCCAGTACTTC. This translates into CASSGALAQETQYF.